The following is a TCR beta chain sequence with its context. The data were obtained in a study of blood T cell repertoires in COVID-19. Whole-study context: Both acute and convalescent COVID-19 samples were obtained from the United States, Italy and Spain.

Per the original data handling: Reference gene primer amplification gave nucleated cell count estimates. TCRdb keeps only in-frame clones here, not all; method: immunoSEQ multiplex PCR. The V and J calls and clone size come from that table; D and trimming were worked out from the DNA. This table holds 400,000 to 550,000 clones, roughly 91% found once. In germline, CDR1 is ENHRY, CDR2 SYGVKD. V shed 6 bases and J 2 bases; nucleotides not matched to a gene: 5. The CDR3 has 15 residues. The clonotype originates from a woman under 40 with acute or convalescent COVID-19. The source material was peripheral blood. The chain uses TRBV10-3 and TRBJ2-7, with 12 positions matching TRBD2. CDR3 nucleotide sequence: TGTGCCATCAGGTCTAGCGGGGGGGATGCCTACGAGCAGTACTTC. This codes for CAIRSSGGDAYEQYF.